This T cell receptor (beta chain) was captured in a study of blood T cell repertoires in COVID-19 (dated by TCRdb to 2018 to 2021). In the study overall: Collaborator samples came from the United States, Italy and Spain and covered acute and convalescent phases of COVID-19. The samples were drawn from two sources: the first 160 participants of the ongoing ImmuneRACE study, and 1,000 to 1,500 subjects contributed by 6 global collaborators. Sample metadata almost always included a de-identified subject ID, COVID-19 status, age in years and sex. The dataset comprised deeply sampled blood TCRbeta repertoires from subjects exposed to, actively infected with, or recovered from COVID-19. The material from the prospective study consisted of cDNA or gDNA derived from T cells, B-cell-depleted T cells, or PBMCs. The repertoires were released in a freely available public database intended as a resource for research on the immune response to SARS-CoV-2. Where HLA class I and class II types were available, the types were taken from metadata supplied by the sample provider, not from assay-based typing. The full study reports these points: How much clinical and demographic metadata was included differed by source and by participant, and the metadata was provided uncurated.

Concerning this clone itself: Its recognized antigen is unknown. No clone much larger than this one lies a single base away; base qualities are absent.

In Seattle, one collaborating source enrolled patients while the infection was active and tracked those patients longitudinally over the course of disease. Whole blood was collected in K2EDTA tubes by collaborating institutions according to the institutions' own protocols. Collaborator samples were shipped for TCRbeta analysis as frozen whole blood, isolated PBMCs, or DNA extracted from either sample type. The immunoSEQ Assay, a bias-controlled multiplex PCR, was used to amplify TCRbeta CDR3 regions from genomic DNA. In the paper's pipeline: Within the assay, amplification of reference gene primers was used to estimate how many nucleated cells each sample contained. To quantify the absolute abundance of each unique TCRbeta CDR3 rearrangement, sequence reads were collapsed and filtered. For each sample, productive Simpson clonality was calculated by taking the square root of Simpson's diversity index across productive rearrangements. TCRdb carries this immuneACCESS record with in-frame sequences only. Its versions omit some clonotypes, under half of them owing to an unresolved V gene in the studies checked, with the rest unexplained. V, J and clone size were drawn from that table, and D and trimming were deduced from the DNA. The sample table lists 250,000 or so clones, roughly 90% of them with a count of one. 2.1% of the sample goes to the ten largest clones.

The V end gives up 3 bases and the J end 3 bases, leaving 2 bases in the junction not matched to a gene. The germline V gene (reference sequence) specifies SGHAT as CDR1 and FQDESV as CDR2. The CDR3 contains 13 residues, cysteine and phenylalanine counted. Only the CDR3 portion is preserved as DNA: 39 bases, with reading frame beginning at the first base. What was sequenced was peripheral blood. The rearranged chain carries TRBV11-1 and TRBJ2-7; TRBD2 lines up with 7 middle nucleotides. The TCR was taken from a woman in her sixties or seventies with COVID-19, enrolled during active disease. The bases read TGTGCCAGCAGCTTGGCGGGGGTCTACGAGCAGTACTTC. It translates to CASSLAGVYEQYF.